This paragraph reports one TCR beta chain. Its target antigen remains unknown. No quality values exist for individual bases; no much larger clone is one base distant. V ends up 6 bases short and J 2 bases short, with an unmatched junction base count of 7. CDR1 and CDR2, per the germline V gene, are SGHRS and YFSETQ. Inclusive of the bounding cysteine and phenylalanine, the CDR3 is 14 residues long. Just CDR3 DNA is preserved here, 42 bases in frame from base 1. This entry comes from a study of cytomegalovirus exposure and HLA in healthy donors (dated by TCRdb to between 2016 and 2019). Regarding the research as a whole: An earlier analysis of roughly 630 of the donors reported 250 to 300 Gb of sequence data and more than 90 million unique TCR beta sequences from roughly 180 million T cells. In a later genetic analysis, genome-wide SNP genotypes for about 55% of the roughly 700 donors were used, and that subset was treated as a discovery cohort. The later analysis used no new phenotypic data to find candidate immune exposures, relying instead on TCR beta sequences and their occurrence across donors. An early release covering over 500 HLA-typed donors comprised approximately 300 gigabases of sequencing data and around 85 million unique TCR sequences. Several DR-DQ haplotypes were handled as single units for association and clustering, since linkage in the cohort was strong. A separate validation cohort of about 110 different subjects was used in addition to the 666-subject first cohort. Among about 410 genotyped donors of the cohort, an average of about 240,000 unique TCR beta nucleotide sequences was sequenced per donor, of which 15% to 20% were non-productive. Among the roughly 430 genotyped donors, approximately 76% belonged to the genetic ancestry cluster associated with self-reported Caucasian donors. Donor age, sex, ethnicity and CMV serostatus were compiled together with the repertoire data. Typing coverage varied by locus: 629-630 donors for A, B, C, DRB1 and DQB1; roughly 510 for DQA1; around 570 for DPA1; approximately 490 for DPB1. To decide whether each TCR beta V gene segment behaved as functional or pseudogenic, an earlier analysis of some 600 of the donors relied on high-throughput TCR beta sequencing. To predict cytomegalovirus infection status, the study brought together high-throughput TCR immunosequencing, statistical association of individual TCRs with disease status, and machine learning. The study aimed to test whether cataloging public T cell receptors could reveal signatures of past pathogen exposure. Both class I and class II loci were covered by HLA typing, at four-digit resolution. A later analysis re-examined previously published TCR beta repertoires from several hundred donors and added high-resolution HLA genotyping to investigate patterns of TCR occurrence. The study profiled the T cell repertoires of about 640 subjects by immunosequencing and related them to cytomegalovirus serostatus. Every discovery cohort repertoire had been produced on one sequencing platform.

The method was the immunoSEQ multiplex PCR assay. For the multiplex PCR, a mixture combining 60 forward primers for TCR Vbeta segments and 13 reverse primers for TCR Jbeta segments was used. The CDR3 region of rearranged TCR beta genes was amplified from genomic DNA by a multiplex PCR assay. The Illumina HiSeq System was used to sequence the amplified TCR beta libraries as 87-base-pair reads. The source study handled its data this way. In a later analysis, 77 million or so unique TCR beta chains were counted across the 666 repertoires, and roughly 11 million of these chains were shared by at least two donors. To remove PCR and sequencing errors, raw reads were error-corrected and collapsed into unique sequences using a nearest-neighbor algorithm that merged closely related sequences. Alignment of CDR3 sequences to IMGT reference sequences was used to assign V, D and J gene segments. For a sequence to be retained, a match of at least six nucleotides to both a V gene segment and a J gene segment was required. Rearrangements were called productive when the CDR3 lacked stop codons and stayed in frame with V and J; all others were non-productive. Following IMGT convention, CDR3 was defined as the stretch from the second conserved V-encoded cysteine to the conserved J-encoded phenylalanine. Sequences without an unambiguous match to a single V gene segment were excluded from the earlier analysis of several hundred of the donors. An earlier analysis of over 450 of the donors classified V segments as functional when productive rearrangements were above 56.7% and as segregating when the standard deviation between donors was above 5%. A statistical classification framework was built to diagnose cytomegalovirus status from the catalog of TCR beta chain sequences. In a later analysis, V and J genes were assigned by comparing TCR nucleotide sequences against IMGT/GENE-DB human TR gene sequences. Using the TCRdist pipeline, a later analysis assigned CDR3 sequences along with most-parsimonious VDJ recombination scenarios. In a later analysis, each TCR beta chain was defined by its CDR3 amino acid sequence together with its V-gene family, and reads lacking a unique V-gene family were excluded. In a later analysis, approximately 640 highly shared, low-generation-probability nucleotide sequences were removed to address suspected cross-contamination and a sequencing artifact. In a later analysis, a clonal expansion index for each public chain was calculated from normalized within-repertoire ranks of inferred template counts. A later analysis computed generation probabilities with a VDJ recombination model fitted to out-of-frame rearrangements, and checked the results against IGoR. A later analysis scored TCR-TCR, TCR-HLA and TCR-CMV co-occurrence with hypergeometric tests, applying a repertoire-size bias correction to TCR pairs. False discovery rates were estimated in a later analysis by permuting HLA or CMV assignments 20 times. A later analysis grouped co-occurring TCRs with DBSCAN, adding TCRdist sequence similarity when clustering within HLA-allele-positive subsets. Repertoires with fewer than 30,000 or more than 120,000 public chains, plus five repertoires with anomalous nucleotide sharing, were excluded from co-occurrence clustering. Sourced from immuneACCESS, this table was stored by TCRdb with only in-frame sequences that have V and J called. A share of the clones is absent; for the studies checked, an unresolved V gene accounts for under half, and the remainder has no known explanation. V and J calls and clone size are those listed in that table; D and trimming were worked out from the DNA. This sample lists about 150,000 clones; 70% to 80% were detected once. The top ten clones comprise 10% to 15% of the sample.

The paper's findings and limits, for the study overall: Most CMV-associated TCR beta chains appeared to be HLA-restricted in a later analysis, and the HLA associations seemed to be driven largely by CMV exposure. Presence/absence analyses assumed roughly uniform sequencing depth across donors, an assumption that may not hold. The study listed 164 TCR beta chains as associated with cytomegalovirus. A few of the identified cytomegalovirus-associated TCR beta chains were confirmed in vitro to be specific for cytomegalovirus antigens. A later analysis found that TCR association rates varied across HLA loci, with DRB1 alleles showing the most associated TCRs and HLA-C alleles the fewest. In an earlier analysis of about 600 of the donors, most TCR beta V segments appeared in productive rearrangements about 87% or about 30% of the time, broadly matching IMGT annotations. At a false discovery rate of 0.05, a later analysis linked roughly 17,000 TCR beta sequences to specific HLA alleles. In a later genetic analysis, fewer N-insertions in productive TCRs were reported among donors in an Asian-associated ancestry cluster than the roughly 700-donor mean. Across donors, most TCR sequences were observed very rarely, whereas some public TCRs were present in many individuals. Because counts were too low, under 20 rarely observed V segments, including chromosome 9 orphons, were left out of the earlier analysis of 587 of the donors. The authors suggested that the approach could potentially be generalized to other disease states and immunological phenotypes. V-gene and J-gene trimming of TCR beta chains was associated with a missense DCLRE1C variant in a later genetic analysis, and the association was replicated in an independent cohort. A later analysis found that HLA-associated TCR beta chains were more clonally expanded and had lower generation probabilities than equally common non-associated chains. Correlated functional status among segregating V segments might reflect linkage disequilibrium, but an unknown experimental factor could not be ruled out. A further reported finding was that TCR beta sequences accurately predicted the HLA-A and HLA-B alleles for most subjects in the first cohort. Because HLA typing was unavailable for some donors at each locus, only the typed subset was used in association tests. Strong co-occurrence of HLA alleles, especially DR and DQ, made assigning TCR associations to individual alleles difficult. A cluster of highly shared sequence variants was judged likely to represent a technical artifact of the sequencing pipeline. Because the 87-base-pair reads could not distinguish some IMGT-functional V segments, including TRBV6-2 and TRBV6-3, those segments were excluded. Immune exposure information for the cohort was limited to CMV serostatus. The classifier was reported to diagnose cytomegalovirus status with high specificity and sensitivity in both the original cohort and the validation cohort. Several of the top co-occurrence clusters appeared to be linked to parvovirus B19, influenza, CMV and Epstein-Barr virus, according to a later analysis. The cohort was sequenced for TCR beta chains only, and without alpha or paired-chain data the features that could be detected were limited.

The cohort was made up of about 610 healthy bone marrow donors. At the time of sampling, all cohort members were nominally healthy, though unrecorded immune exposures were likely present. The donor was CMV seropositive and was included in the group of 270 or so seropositive cohort members. Every donor gave a peripheral blood sample, and the peripheral blood mononuclear cells from that sample were used for TCR beta sequencing. Genomic DNA was extracted from the blood cell samples with the Qiagen DNeasy Blood Extraction Kit. This receptor chain uses TRBV5-1 and TRBJ2-7; TRBD1 matches 8 bases in the middle. The source of this sequence is a man in his forties or fifties in good health and CMV-seropositive. Sample: PBMCs. The CDR3 protein sequence reads: CASNEQGGTYEQYF. The DNA sequence follows: TGCGCCAGCAACGAACAGGGGGGCACCTACGAGCAGTACTTC.